Many counts were recorded for the clone carrying this TCR beta chain. Its antigen is unknown. The record originates from a study of regulatory T cells in long-lasting Graves disease. The CDR3 consists of 14 residues. CDR1 and CDR2 (germline): DFQATT, SNEGSKA (reference sequence). The junction had 8 bases not matched to a gene; V was cut back by 3 bases and J by 3 bases. Time point described: newly diagnosed GD, antithyroid drugs for less than 3 months. After RNA was extracted from PBMCs, the TCR library was made from it. Both iRepertoire HTBI primers and Arm-PCR of CDR3 regions were used to build the TCR beta libraries. TCRdb recomputed calls from the multiplex PCR reads with MiXCR, one row per CDR3 protein. The data contain about 240,000 distinct CDR3 sequences, roughly 21% of them singletons. Study-wide points: Newly diagnosed disease favored TRBV20-1 and TRBJ2-1 over persistent disease.

This clonotype originated in a female donor with Graves disease. The sample consisted of peripheral blood mononuclear cells (PBMCs), taken at new diagnosis, from a patient treated with antithyroid drugs. This chain connects TRBV20-1 to TRBJ2-7, with 7 bases fitting TRBD2. The DNA of the CDR3 is TGCAGTGCTAGTTTTACGGGGGGTTTCTACGAGCAGTACTTC. Translated: CSASFTGGFYEQYF.